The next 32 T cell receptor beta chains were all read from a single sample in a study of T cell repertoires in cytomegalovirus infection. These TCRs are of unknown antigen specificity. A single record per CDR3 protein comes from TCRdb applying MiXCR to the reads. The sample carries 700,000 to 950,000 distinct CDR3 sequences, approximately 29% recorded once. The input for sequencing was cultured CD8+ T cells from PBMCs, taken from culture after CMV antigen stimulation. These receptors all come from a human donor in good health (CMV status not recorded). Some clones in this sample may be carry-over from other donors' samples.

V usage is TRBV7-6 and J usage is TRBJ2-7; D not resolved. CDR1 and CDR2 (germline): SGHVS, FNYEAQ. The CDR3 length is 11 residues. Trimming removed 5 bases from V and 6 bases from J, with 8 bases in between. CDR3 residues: CASSDSREQYF. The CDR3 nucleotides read TGTGCCAGCAGCGACTCTCGCGAGCAGTACTTC.

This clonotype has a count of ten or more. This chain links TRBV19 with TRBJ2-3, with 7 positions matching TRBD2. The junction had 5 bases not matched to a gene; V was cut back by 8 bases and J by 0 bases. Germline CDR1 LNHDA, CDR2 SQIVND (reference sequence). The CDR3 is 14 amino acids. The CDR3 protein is CASRLALSTDTQYF. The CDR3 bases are TGTGCCAGTCGACTAGCTCTGAGCACAGATACGCAGTATTTT.

The CDR3 nucleotides are TGTGCCAGCAGGGAGGGGGGAGGGGTCACAGATACGCAGTATTTT. Protein product: CASREGGGVTDTQYF. The V and J genes are TRBV7-9 and TRBJ2-3, with D perhaps matching TRBD2 (7 bases). Germline assignment: CDR1 SEHNR and CDR2 FQNEAQ (reference sequence). Trimming pared 6 bases from V and 2 bases from J, leaving 15 bases between. The CDR3 consists of 15 residues.

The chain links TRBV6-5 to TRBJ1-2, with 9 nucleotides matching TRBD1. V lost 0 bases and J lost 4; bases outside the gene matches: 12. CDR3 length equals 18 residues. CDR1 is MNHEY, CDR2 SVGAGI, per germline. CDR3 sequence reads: CASSYSSSGDRGFYGYTF. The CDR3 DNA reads TGTGCCAGCAGTTACTCGTCTTCGGGTGACAGGGGGTTCTATGGCTACACCTTC.

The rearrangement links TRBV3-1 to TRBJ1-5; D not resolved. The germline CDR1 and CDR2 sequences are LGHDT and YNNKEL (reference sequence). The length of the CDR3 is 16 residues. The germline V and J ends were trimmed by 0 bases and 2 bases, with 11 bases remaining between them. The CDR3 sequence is CASSQEGPDGNQPQHF. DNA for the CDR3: TGTGCCAGCAGCCAAGAAGGTCCGGACGGCAATCAGCCCCAGCATTTT.

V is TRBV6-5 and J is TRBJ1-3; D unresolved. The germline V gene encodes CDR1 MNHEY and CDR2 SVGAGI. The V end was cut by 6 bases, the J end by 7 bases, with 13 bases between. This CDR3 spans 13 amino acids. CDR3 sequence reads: CASSLTLGNTIYF. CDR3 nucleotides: TGTGCCAGCAGCCTGACATTGGGGAACACCATATATTTT.

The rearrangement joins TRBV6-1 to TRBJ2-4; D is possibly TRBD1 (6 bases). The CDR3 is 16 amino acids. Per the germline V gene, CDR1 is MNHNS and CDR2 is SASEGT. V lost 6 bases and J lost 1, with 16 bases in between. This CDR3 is CASSSPGQGAKNIQYF. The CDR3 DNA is TGTGCCAGCAGCTCTCCGGGACAAGGGGCCAAAAACATTCAGTACTTC.

Here the CDR3 DNA reads TGTGCCAGCTCCACCGGGACAGCCTCCTACGAGCAGTACTTC. This codes for CASSTGTASYEQYF. This chain joins TRBV3-1 and TRBJ2-7, with TRBD1 identical over 7 bases. V lost 8 bases and J lost 0; bases outside the gene matches: 7. The germline V gene encodes CDR1 LGHDT and CDR2 YNNKEL (reference sequence). This CDR3 is built from 14 residues.

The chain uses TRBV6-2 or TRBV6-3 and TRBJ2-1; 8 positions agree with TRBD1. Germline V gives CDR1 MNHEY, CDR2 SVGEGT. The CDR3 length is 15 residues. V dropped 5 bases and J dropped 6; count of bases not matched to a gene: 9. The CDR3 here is CASSLQDRVPNEQFF. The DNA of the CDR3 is TGTGCCAGCAGTCTACAGGACAGGGTCCCCAATGAGCAGTTCTTC.

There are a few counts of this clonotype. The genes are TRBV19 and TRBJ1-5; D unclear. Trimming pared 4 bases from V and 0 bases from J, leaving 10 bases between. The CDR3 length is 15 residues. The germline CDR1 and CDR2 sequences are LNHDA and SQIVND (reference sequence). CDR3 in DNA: TGTGCCAGTAGTAGTGCTACCCTTAGCAATCAGCCCCAGCATTTT. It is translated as CASSSATLSNQPQHF.

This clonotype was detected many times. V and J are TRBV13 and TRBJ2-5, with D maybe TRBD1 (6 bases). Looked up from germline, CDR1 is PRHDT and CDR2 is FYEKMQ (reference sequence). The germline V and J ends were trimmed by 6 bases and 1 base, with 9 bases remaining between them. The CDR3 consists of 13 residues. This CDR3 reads CASRFRGQETQYF. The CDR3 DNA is TGTGCCAGCAGGTTCAGGGGCCAAGAGACCCAGTACTTC. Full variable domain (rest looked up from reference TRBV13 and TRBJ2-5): AAGVIQSPRHLIKEKRETATLKCYPIPRHDTVYWYQQGPGQDPQFLISFYEKMQSDKGSIPDRFSAQQFSDYHSELNMSSLELGDSALYFCASRFRGQETQYFGPGTRLLVL.

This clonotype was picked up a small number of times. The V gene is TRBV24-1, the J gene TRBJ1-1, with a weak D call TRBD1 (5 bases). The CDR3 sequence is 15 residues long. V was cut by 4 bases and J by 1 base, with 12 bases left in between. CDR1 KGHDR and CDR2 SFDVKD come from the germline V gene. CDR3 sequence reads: CATSEQGQQNTEAFF. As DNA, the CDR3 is TGTGCCACCAGTGAGCAAGGACAACAGAACACTGAAGCTTTCTTT.

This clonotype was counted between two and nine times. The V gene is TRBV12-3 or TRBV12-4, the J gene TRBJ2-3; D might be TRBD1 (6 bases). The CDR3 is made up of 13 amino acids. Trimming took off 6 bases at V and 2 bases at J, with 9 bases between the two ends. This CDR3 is CASSRTVTDTQYF. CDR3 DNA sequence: TGTGCCAGCAGCCGGACAGTCACAGATACGCAGTATTTT.

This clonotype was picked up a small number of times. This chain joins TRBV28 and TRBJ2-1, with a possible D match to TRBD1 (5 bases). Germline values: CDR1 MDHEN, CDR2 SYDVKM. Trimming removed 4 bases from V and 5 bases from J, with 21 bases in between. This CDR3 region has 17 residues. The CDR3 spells CASSSIQGGPSHNEQFF. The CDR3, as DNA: TGTGCCAGCAGTTCGATTCAGGGTGGGCCGTCCCACAATGAGCAGTTCTTC.

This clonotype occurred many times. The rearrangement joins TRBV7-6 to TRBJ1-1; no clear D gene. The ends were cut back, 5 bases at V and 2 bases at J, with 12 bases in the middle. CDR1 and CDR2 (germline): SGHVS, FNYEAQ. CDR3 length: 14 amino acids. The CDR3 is CASSPDITNTEAFF. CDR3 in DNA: TGTGCCAGCAGCCCTGACATAACAAACACTGAAGCTTTCTTT.

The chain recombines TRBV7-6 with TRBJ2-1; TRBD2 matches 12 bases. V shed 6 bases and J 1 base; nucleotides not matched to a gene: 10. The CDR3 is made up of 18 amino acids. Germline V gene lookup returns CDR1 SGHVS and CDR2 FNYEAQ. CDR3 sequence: CASSPSGGAVFSYNEQFF. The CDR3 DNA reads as TGTGCCAGCAGTCCTAGCGGGGGGGCCGTATTTTCCTACAATGAGCAGTTCTTC.

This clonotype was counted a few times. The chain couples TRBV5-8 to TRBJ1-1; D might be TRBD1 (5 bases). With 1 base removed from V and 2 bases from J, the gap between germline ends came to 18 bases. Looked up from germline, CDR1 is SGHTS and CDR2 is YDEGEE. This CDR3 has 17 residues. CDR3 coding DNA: TGTGCCAGCAGCTTGATTTTTCAGGGCTGGGGAAACACTGAAGCTTTCTTT. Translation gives CASSLIFQGWGNTEAFF. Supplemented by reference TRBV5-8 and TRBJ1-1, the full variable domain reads EAGVTQSPTHLIKTRGQQATLRCSPISGHTSVYWYQQALGLGLQFLLWYDEGEERNRGNFPPRFSGRQFPNYSSELNVNALELEDSALYLCASSLIFQGWGNTEAFFGQGTRLTVV.

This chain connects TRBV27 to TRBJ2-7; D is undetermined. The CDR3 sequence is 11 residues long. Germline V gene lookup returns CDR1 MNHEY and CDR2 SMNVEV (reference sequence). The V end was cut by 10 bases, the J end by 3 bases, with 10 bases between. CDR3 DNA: TGTGCCACTGGCTGGGGCTACGAGCAGTACTTC. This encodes CATGWGYEQYF.

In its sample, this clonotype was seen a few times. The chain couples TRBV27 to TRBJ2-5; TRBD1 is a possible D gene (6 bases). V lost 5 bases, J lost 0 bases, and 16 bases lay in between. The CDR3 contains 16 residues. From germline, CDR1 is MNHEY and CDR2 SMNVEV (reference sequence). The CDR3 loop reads CASSPRTVYYQETQYF. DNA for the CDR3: TGTGCCAGCAGTCCTAGGACAGTCTATTACCAAGAGACCCAGTACTTC.

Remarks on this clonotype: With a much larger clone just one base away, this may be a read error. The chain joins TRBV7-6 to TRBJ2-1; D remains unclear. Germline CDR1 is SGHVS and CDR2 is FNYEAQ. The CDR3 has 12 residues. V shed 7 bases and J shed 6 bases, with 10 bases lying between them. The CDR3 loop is CASNQSGNEQFF. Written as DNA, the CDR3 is TGTGCCAGCAACCAAAGTGGCAATGAGCAGTTCTTC. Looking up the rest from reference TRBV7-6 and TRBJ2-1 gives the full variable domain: GAGVSQSPRYKVTKRGQDVALRCDPISGHVSLYWYRQALGQGPEFLTYFNYEAQQDKSGLPNDRFSAERPEGSISTLTIQRTEQRDSAMYRCASNQSGNEQFFGPGTRLTVL.

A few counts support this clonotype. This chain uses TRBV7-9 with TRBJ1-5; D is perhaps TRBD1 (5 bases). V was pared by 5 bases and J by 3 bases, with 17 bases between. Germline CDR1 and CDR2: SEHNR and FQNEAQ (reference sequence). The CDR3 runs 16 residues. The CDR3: CASSQGPAGVNQPQHF. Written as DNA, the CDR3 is TGTGCCAGCAGCCAAGGACCGGCGGGGGTCAATCAGCCCCAGCATTTT.

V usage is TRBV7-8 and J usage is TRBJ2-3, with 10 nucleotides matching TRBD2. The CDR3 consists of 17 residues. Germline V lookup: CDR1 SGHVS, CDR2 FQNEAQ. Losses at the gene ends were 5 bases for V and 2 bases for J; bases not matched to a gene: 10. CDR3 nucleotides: TGTGCCAGCAGCGCAGACCTAGCGGGGGACAACACAGATACGCAGTATTTT. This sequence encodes CASSADLAGDNTDTQYF.

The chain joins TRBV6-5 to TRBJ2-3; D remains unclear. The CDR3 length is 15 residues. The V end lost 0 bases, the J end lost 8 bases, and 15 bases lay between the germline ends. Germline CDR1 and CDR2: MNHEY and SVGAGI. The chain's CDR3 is CASSYSKLVKSTQYF. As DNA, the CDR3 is TGTGCCAGCAGTTACTCGAAACTGGTGAAAAGTACGCAGTATTTT.

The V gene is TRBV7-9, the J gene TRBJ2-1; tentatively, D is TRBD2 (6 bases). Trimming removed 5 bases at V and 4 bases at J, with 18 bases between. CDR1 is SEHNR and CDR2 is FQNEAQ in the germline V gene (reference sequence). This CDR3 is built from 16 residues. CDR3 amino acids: CASSLGLSSAYNEQFF. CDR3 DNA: TGTGCCAGCAGCCTAGGCTTATCTAGCGCGTACAATGAGCAGTTCTTC. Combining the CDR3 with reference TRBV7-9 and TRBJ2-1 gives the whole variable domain DTGVSQNPRHKITKRGQNVTFRCDPISEHNRLYWYRQTLGQGPEFLTYFQNEAQLEKSRLLSDRFSAERPKGSFSTLEIQRTEQGDSAMYLCASSLGLSSAYNEQFFGPGTRLTVL.

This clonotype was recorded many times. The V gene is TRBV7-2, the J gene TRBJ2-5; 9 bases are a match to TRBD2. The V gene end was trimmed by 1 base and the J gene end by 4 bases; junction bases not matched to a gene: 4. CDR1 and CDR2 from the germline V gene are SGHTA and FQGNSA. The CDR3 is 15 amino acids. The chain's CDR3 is CASSLGGGAGETQYF. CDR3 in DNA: TGTGCCAGCAGCTTAGGCGGGGGGGCCGGAGAGACCCAGTACTTC.

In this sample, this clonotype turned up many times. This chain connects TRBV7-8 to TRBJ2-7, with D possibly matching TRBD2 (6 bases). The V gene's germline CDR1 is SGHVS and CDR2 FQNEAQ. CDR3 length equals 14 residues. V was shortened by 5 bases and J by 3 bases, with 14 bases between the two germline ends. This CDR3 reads CASSAFGSGYEQYV. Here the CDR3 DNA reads TGTGCCAGCAGCGCTTTCGGTAGCGGCTACGAGCAGTACGTC.

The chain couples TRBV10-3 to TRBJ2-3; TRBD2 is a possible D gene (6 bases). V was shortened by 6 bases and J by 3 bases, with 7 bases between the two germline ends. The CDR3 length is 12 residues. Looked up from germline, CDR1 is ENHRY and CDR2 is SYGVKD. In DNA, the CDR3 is TGTGCCATCAGGGAGGGAACAGATACGCAGTATTTT. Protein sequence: CAIREGTDTQYF.

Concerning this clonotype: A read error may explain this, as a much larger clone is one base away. CDR3 sequence: CASTLYGTDTRYF. The CDR3 DNA follows: TGTGCCAGCACTCTTTACGGGACAGATACGCGGTATTTT. The chain carries TRBV7-8 and TRBJ2-3; 7 bases agree with TRBD1. The CDR3 is made up of 13 amino acids. The V gene's germline CDR1 is SGHVS and CDR2 FQNEAQ.

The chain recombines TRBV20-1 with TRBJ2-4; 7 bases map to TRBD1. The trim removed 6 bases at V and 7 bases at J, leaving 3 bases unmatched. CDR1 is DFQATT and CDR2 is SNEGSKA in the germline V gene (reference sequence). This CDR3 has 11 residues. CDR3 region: CSAWDSNIQYF. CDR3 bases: TGCAGTGCCTGGGACAGCAACATTCAGTACTTC.

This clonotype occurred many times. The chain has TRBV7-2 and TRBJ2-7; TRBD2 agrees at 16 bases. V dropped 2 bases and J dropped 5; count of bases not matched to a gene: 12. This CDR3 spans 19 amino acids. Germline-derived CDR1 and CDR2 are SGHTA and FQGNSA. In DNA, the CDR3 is TGTGCCAGCAGCTTACCACCGGGACTAGCGGGGGGGCCTCAGAACGAGCAGTACGTC. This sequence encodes CASSLPPGLAGGPQNEQYV.

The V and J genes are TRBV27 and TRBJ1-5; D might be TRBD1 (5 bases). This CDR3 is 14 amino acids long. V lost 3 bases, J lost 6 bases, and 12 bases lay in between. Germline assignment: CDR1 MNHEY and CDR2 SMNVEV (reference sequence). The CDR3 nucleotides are TGTGCCAGCAGTTTTGGGGGGATTGGTCAGCCCCAGCATTTT. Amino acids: CASSFGGIGQPQHF.

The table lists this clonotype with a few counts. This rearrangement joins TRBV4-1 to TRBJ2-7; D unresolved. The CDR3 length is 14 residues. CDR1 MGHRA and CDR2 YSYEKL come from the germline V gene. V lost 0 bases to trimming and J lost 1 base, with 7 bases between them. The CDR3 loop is CASSQEKTSYEQYF. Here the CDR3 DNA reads TGCGCCAGCAGCCAAGAAAAAACTTCCTACGAGCAGTACTTC.